Following are 8 T cell receptor beta chains from one sample sequenced in a study of a mutant IDH1 vaccine in newly diagnosed glioma. Their target antigens are unknown. Sample time point: week 23, last vaccination. With topical imiquimod, each dose of the vaccine consisted of 300 ug of mutant IDH1 20-mer peptide. The method was immunoSEQ multiplex PCR; TCRdb's version includes in-frame clones alone and lacks a portion of them. The sample comprises under 50,000 clones, 91% of which are singletons, and under 5% rests with the top ten. The sample in question was PBMCs, obtained from a glioma patient whose treatment included an IDH1 peptide vaccine. These receptor sequences come from a man aged 45-60 years with glioma.

As DNA, the CDR3 is TGCGCCAGCAGCCAAGATGTGGGAGACACAGATACGCAGTATTTT. It translates to CASSQDVGDTDTQYF. The chain uses TRBV4-3 and TRBJ2-3, with D maybe TRBD2 (5 bases). V was shortened by 0 bases and J by 2 bases, with 9 bases between the two germline ends. Germline lookup yields CDR1 LGHNA and CDR2 YSLEER. This CDR3 is built from 15 residues.

V usage is TRBV11-1 and J usage is TRBJ2-7, with 10 positions matching TRBD1. The length of the CDR3 is 17 residues. The V gene's germline CDR1 is SGHAT and CDR2 FQDESV (reference sequence). Trimming cost V 2 bases and J 2 bases; bases outside gene matches: 9. The DNA of the CDR3 is TGTGCCAGCAGCTTAACGACAGGGGGCGAGTTTCCCTACGAGCAGTACTTC. Protein: CASSLTTGGEFPYEQYF.

This clone was recorded only once. The V call is TRBV4-2, the J call TRBJ1-2; D remains unclear. With 4 bases removed from V and 6 bases from J, the gap between germline ends came to 9 bases. The CDR3 is 12 amino acids. CDR1 and CDR2 from the germline V gene are LGHNA and YNFKEQ. CDR3 nucleotides: TGTGCCAGCAGCCTGGCCGGTGATGGCTACACCTTC. Protein sequence: CASSLAGDGYTF.

V is TRBV6-6 and J is TRBJ1-1, with TRBD1 identical over 7 bases. This CDR3 comprises 14 residues. Germline CDR1 is MNHNY and CDR2 is SVGAGI (reference sequence). V was clipped by 2 bases and J by 2 bases; unmatched bases: 2. The CDR3 is CASSYGDRNTEAFF. The CDR3 DNA reads TGTGCCAGCAGTTACGGGGACAGAAACACTGAAGCTTTCTTT.

DNA of the CDR3: TGTGCCAGCAGCGTCACAGGGATCCCTCTTCAGGGCTACACCTTC. This codes for CASSVTGIPLQGYTF. The V and J genes are TRBV9 and TRBJ1-2, with D perhaps TRBD1 (6 bases). The CDR3 length is 15 residues. Germline V lookup: CDR1 SGDLS, CDR2 YYNGEE. The ends were cut back, 2 bases at V and 8 bases at J, with 19 bases in the middle.

The chain couples TRBV5-1 to TRBJ2-5; 9 bases line up with TRBD1. The ends lost 4 bases at V and 4 bases at J; junction bases unmatched: 8. The CDR3 loop spans 15 amino acids. CDR1 is SGHRS and CDR2 is YFSETQ in the germline V gene. The DNA of the CDR3 is TGCGCCAGCAGCCAAAGGACAGGGGCGACAGAGACCCAGTACTTC. This sequence encodes CASSQRTGATETQYF.

The rearrangement joins TRBV5-1 to TRBJ2-7, with a possible D match to TRBD2 (6 bases). CDR1 is SGHRS, CDR2 YFSETQ, per germline. The CDR3 extends over 16 amino acids. V lost 2 bases, J lost 2 bases, and 17 bases lay in between. The CDR3 nucleotides are TGCGCCAGCAGCTTAAGGCGGCAGGGAGGTACCTACGAGCAGTACTTC. Amino acids: CASSLRRQGGTYEQYF.

The chain employs TRBV5-1 and TRBJ2-1; D is possibly TRBD1 (6 bases). Trimming stripped 4 bases from V and 3 bases from J, with 11 bases between. Germline loops: CDR1 SGHRS, CDR2 YFSETQ. The CDR3 runs to 14 residues. The CDR3 coding sequence is TGCGCCAGCAGCGGGGGCGGACTCTACAATGAGCAGTTCTTC. This encodes CASSGGGLYNEQFF.